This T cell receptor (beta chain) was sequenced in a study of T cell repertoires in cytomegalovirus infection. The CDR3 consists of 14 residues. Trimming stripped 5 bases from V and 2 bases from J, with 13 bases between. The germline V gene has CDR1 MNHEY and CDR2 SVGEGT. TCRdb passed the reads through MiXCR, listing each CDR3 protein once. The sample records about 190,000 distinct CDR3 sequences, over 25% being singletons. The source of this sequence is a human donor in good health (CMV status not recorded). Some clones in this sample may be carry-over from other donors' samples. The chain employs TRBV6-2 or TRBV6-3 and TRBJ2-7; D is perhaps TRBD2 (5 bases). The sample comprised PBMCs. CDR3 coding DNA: TGTGCCAGCAGTCCTAGCCGCTCCCCCTACGAGCAGTACTTC. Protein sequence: CASSPSRSPYEQYF.